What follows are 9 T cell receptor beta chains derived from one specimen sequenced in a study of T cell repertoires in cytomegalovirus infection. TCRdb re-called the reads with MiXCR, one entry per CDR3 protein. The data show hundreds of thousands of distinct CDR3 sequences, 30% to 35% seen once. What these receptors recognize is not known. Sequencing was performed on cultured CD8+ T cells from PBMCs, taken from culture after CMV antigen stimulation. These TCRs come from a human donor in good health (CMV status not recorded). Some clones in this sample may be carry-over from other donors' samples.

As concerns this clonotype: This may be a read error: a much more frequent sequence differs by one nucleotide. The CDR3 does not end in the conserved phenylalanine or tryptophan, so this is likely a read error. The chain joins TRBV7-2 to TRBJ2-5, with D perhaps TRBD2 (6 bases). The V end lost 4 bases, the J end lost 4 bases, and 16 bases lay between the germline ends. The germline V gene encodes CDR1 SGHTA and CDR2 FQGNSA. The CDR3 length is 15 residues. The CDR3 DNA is TGTGCCAGCAGCTGGGGGGTTGGTCTAGGAGAGACCCAGTACATC. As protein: CASSWGVGLGETQYI.

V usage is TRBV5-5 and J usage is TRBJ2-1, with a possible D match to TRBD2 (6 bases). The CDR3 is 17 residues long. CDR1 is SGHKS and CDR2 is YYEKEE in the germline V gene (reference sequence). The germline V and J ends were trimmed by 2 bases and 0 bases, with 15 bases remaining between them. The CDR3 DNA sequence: TGTGCCAGCAGCTTAGGTGGGTGGGAGGACTCCTACAATGAGCAGTTCTTC. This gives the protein CASSLGGWEDSYNEQFF.

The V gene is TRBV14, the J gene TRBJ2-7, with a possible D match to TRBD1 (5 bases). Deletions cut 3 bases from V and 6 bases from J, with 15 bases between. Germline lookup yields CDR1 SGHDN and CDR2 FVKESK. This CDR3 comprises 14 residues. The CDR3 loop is CASSHETDGFEQYF. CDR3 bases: TGTGCCAGCAGCCATGAGACAGATGGATTCGAGCAGTACTTC.

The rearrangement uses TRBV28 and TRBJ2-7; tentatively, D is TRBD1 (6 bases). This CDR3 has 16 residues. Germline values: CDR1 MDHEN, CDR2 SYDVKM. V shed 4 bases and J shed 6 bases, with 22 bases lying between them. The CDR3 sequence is CASSSRVAARGFEQYV. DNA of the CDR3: TGTGCCAGCAGTTCTCGGGTGGCGGCCAGGGGATTCGAGCAGTACGTC.

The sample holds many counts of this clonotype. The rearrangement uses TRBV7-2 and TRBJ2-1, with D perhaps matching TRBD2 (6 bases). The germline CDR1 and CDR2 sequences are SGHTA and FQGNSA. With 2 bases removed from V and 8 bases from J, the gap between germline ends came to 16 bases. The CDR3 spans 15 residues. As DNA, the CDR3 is TGTGCCAGCAGCTTATTCGGGGGATTGAGCGATGAGCAGTTCTTC. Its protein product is CASSLFGGLSDEQFF.

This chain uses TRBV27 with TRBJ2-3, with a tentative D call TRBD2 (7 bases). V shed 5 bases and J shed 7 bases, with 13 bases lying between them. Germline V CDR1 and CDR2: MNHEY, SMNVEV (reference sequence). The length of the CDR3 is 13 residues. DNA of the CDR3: TGTGCCAGCAGTGGGGGAGGGGGGAATACGCAGTATTTT. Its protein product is CASSGGGGNTQYF.

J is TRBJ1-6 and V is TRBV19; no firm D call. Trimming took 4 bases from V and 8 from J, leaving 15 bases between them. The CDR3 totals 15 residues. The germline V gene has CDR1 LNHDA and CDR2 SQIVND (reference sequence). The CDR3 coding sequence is TGTGCCAGTAGTACCACTTACTCTGGGGATTCACCCCTCCACTTT. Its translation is CASSTTYSGDSPLHF. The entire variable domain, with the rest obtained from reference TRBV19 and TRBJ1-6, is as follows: DGGITQSPKYLFRKEGQNVTLSCEQNLNHDAMYWYRQDPGQGLRLIYYSQIVNDFQKGDIAEGYSVSREKKESFPLTVTSAQKNPTAFYLCASSTTYSGDSPLHFGNGTRLTVT.

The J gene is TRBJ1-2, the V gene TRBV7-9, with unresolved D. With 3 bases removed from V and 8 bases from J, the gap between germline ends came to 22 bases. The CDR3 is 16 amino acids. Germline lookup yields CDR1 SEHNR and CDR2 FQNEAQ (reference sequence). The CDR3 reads CASSFTFGGDAKGYTF. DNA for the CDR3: TGTGCCAGCAGCTTCACCTTTGGCGGGGATGCGAAGGGCTACACCTTC.

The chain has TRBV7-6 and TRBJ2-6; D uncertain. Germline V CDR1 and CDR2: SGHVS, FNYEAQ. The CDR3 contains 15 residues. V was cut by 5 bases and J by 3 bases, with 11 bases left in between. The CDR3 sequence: CASSLYSVGANVLTF. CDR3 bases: TGTGCCAGCAGCCTCTACTCGGTTGGGGCCAACGTCCTGACTTTC.